A single T cell receptor (beta chain) is shown here with its context. Its antigen remains unknown. This sample stems from a study of CD4 T cells in relation to SARS-CoV-2 and coronaviruses. On the study more broadly: After 10 days of antigen culture, PBMC TCR beta CDR3s were sequenced. Convalescent patients were fewer than ten males and a few females; two were Hispanic. The study's findings and limits: Samples before the pandemic and after infection were not matched within any donor.

The method was immunoSEQ multiplex PCR; TCRdb's version includes in-frame clones alone and lacks a portion of them. The table lists about 30,000 clones, more than 75% of them singletons. CDR3 size: 13 residues. With 6 bases removed from V and 1 base from J, the gap between germline ends came to 10 bases. The germline V gene encodes CDR1 SNHLY and CDR2 FYNNEI. The TCR sequence derives from an adult with COVID-19. The material sequenced was memory CD4+ T cells from PBMCs, cultured in vitro. V gene TRBV2 combines with J gene TRBJ2-7, with no clear D. CDR3 coding DNA: TGTGCCAGCAGCCCCGATGTTTCCTACGAGCAGTACTTC. Residues: CASSPDVSYEQYF.